This T cell receptor (beta chain) stems from a study of blood T cell repertoires in COVID-19. Study at large: PBMCs, B-cell-depleted T cells, or T cells provided the cDNA or gDNA that made up the material.

As originally analysed: Estimates of nucleated cell counts were drawn from the amplification of reference gene primers. Here immunoSEQ multiplex PCR was the method, and the copy in TCRdb shows in-frame clones only, minus some. The DNA gave D and trimming, while V, J and clone size come from that table. The repertoire holds 190,000 or so clones, with 75% to 85% as singletons. Participant-reported clinical history was the basis for cohort assignment. Resolution of symptoms, clearance, or two negative PCRs was present in recovered Cohort 3 donors. The germline V and J ends were trimmed by 7 bases and 0 bases, with 10 bases remaining between them. CDR1 and CDR2 (germline): LNHDA, SQIVND (reference sequence). The CDR3 totals 14 residues.

The chain recombines TRBV19 with TRBJ1-5, with D tentatively TRBD1 (5 bases). This clonotype was obtained from a man aged 40-55 years who had recovered from COVID-19. Material: PBMCs or T cells enriched from blood (not recorded which). CDR3 DNA sequence: TGTGCCAGTAAGACAGCTAATAGCAATCAGCCCCAGCATTTT. Amino acids: CASKTANSNQPQHF. Drawing the rest from reference TRBV19 and TRBJ1-5, the complete variable domain is DGGITQSPKYLFRKEGQNVTLSCEQNLNHDAMYWYRQDPGQGLRLIYYSQIVNDFQKGDIAEGYSVSREKKESFPLTVTSAQKNPTAFYLCASKTANSNQPQHFGDGTRLSIL.